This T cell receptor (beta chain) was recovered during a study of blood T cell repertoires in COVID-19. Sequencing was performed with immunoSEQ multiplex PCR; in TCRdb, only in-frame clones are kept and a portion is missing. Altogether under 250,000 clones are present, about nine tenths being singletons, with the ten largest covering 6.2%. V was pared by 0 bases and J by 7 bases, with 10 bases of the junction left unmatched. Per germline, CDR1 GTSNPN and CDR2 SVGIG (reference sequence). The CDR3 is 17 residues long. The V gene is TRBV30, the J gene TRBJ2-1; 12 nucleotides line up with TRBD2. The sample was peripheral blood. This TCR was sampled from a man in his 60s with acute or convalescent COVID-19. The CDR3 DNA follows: TGTGCCTGGAGTGTTACCGGGGGACTAGCGGGTTTTAATGAGCAGTTCTTC. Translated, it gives CAWSVTGGLAGFNEQFF.